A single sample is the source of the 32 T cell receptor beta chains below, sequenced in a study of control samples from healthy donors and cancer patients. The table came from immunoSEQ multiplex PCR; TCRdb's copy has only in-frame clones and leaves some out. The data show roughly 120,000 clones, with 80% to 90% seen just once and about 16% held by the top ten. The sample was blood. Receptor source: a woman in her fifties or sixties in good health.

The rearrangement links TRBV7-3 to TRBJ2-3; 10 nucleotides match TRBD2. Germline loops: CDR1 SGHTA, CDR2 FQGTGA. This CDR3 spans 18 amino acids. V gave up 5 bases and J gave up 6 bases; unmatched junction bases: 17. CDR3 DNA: TGTGCCAGCAGCCCCCGTGGATATAGGGAGCGGGAGGGGGATACGCAGTATTTT. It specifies CASSPRGYREREGDTQYF.

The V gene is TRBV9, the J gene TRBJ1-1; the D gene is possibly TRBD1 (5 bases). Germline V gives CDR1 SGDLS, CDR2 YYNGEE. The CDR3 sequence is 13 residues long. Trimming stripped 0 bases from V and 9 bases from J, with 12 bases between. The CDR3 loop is CASSVGLGDKAFF. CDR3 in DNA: TGTGCCAGCAGCGTAGGGTTGGGGGATAAAGCTTTCTTT.

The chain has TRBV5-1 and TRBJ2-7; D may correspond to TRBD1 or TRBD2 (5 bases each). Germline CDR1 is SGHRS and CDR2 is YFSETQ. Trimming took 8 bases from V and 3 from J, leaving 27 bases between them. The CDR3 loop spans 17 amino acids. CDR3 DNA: TGCGCCAGAGGCCGGGACGTAAGCCCAATCCACTTCTACGAGCAGTACGTC. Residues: CARGRDVSPIHFYEQYV.

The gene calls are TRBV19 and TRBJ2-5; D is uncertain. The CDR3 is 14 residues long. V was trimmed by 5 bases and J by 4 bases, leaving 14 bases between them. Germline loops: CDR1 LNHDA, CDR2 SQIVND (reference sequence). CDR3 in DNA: TGTGCCAGTAGTGGGCCCCAGGCCCGAGAGACCCAGTACTTC. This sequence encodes CASSGPQARETQYF.

Here the CDR3 DNA reads TGTGCCAGCAGCTTAACACGGACTAGCGAGACCCAGTACTTC. As protein: CASSLTRTSETQYF. V usage is TRBV7-3 and J usage is TRBJ2-5, with 8 bases that match TRBD2. The CDR3 has 14 residues. Germline V lookup: CDR1 SGHTA, CDR2 FQGTGA. The V segment lost 0 bases and the J segment 5 bases; nucleotides outside the gene matches: 2.

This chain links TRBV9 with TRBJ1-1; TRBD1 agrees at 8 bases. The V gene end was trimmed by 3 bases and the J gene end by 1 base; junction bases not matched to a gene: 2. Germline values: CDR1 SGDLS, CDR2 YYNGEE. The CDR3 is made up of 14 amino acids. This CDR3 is CASSGTGKNTEAFF. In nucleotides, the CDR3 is TGTGCCAGCAGCGGGACAGGGAAGAACACTGAAGCTTTCTTT. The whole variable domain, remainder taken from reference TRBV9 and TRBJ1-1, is DSGVTQTPKHLITATGQRVTLRCSPRSGDLSVYWYQQSLDQGLQFLIQYYNGEERAKGNILERFSAQQFPDLHSELNLSSLELGDSALYFCASSGTGKNTEAFFGQGTRLTVV.

For the CDR3, the DNA is TGTGCCATCAGGGAGGAAAGGGTCACTGAAGCTTTCTTT. Its protein product is CAIREERVTEAFF. The chain uses TRBV10-3 and TRBJ1-1, with D hard to call. CDR3 length: 13 amino acids. Trimming took 6 bases from V and 4 from J, leaving 12 bases between them. CDR1 and CDR2 (germline): ENHRY, SYGVKD.

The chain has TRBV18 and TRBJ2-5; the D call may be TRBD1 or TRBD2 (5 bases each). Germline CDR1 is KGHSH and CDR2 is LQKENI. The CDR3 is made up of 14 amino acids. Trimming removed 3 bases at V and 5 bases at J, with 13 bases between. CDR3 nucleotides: TGTGCCAGCTCACCCCCGGGGCCCGCGGAGACCCAGTACTTC. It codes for CASSPPGPAETQYF.

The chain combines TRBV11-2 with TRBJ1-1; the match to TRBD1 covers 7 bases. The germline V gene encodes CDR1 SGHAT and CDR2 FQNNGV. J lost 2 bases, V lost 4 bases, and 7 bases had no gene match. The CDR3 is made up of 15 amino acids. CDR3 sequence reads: CASSYLTGRNTEAFF. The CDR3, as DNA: TGTGCCAGCAGCTATTTGACAGGGCGAAACACTGAAGCTTTCTTT.

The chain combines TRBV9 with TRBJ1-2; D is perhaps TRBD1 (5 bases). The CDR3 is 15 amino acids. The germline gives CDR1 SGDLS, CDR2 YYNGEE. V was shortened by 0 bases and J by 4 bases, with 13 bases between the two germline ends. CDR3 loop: CASSVGGESSYGYTF. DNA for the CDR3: TGTGCCAGCAGCGTAGGGGGGGAGTCTTCCTATGGCTACACCTTC.

CDR3 in amino acids: CASSYSNTGELFF. CDR3 in DNA: TGTGCCAGCAGTTACTCGAACACCGGGGAGCTGTTTTTT. This chain connects TRBV6-5 to TRBJ2-2, with no clear D. Germline CDR1 is MNHEY and CDR2 is SVGAGI. The V gene lost 0 bases and the J gene lost 1 base, with 0 bases spanning the gap. The CDR3 sequence is 13 residues long.

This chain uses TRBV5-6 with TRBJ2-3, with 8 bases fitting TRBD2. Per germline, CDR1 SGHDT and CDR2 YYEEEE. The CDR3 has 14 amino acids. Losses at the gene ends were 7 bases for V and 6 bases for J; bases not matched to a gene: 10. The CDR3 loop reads CASRAAGVADTQYF. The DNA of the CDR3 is TGTGCCAGCCGTGCAGCGGGAGTGGCTGATACGCAGTATTTT.

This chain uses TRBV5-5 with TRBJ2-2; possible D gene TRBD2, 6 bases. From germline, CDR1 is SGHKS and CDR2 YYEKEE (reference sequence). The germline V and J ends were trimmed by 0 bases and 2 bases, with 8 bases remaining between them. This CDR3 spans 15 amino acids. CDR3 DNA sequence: TGTGCCAGCAGCTTGGTGGGGGGAAACACCGGGGAGCTGTTTTTT. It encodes CASSLVGGNTGELFF.

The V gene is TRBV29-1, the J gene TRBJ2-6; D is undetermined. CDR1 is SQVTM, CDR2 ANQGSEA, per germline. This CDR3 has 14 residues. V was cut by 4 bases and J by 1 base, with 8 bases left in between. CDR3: CSVVLPSGANVLTF. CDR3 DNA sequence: TGCAGCGTTGTGCTCCCGTCTGGGGCCAACGTCCTGACTTTC.

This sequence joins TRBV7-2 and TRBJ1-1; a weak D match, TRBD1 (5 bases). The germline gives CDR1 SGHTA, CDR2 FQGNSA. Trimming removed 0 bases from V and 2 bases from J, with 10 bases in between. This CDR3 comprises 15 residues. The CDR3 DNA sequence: TGTGCCAGCAGCTTAGCGAAGGGGTTAAACACTGAAGCTTTCTTT. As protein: CASSLAKGLNTEAFF.

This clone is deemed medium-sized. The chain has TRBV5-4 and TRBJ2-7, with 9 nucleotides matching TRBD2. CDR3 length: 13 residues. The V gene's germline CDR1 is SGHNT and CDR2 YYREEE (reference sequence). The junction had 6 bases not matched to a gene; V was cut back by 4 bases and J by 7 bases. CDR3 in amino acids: CASSRSGRGEQYV. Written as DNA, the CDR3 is TGTGCCAGCAGCCGTAGCGGGAGAGGTGAGCAGTACGTC.

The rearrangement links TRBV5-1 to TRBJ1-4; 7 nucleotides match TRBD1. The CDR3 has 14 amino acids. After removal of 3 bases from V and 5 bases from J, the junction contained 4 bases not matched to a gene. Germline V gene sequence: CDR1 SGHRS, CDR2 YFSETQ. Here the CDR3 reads CASSWDSSNEKLFF. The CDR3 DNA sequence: TGCGCCAGCAGCTGGGACAGTTCAAATGAAAAACTGTTTTTT.

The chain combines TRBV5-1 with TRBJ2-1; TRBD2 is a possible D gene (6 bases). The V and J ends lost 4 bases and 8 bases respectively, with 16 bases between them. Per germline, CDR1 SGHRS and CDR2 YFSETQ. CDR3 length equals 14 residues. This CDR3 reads CASSIGTRSDEQFF. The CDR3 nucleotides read TGCGCCAGCAGCATCGGGACTCGTAGTGATGAGCAGTTCTTC.

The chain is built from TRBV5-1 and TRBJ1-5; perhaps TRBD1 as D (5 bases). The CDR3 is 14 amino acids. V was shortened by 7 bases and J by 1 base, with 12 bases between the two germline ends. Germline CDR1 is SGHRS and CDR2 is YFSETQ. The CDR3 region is CASGDSRSNQPQHF. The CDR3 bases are TGCGCCAGCGGCGACAGTAGAAGCAATCAGCCCCAGCATTTT.

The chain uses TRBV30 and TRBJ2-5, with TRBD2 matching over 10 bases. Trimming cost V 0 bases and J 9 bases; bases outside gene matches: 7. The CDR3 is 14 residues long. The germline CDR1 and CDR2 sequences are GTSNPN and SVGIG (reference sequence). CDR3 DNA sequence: TGTGCCTGGAGTGTCGCAGCGGGGGGGCTCGCCCAGTACTTC. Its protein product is CAWSVAAGGLAQYF.

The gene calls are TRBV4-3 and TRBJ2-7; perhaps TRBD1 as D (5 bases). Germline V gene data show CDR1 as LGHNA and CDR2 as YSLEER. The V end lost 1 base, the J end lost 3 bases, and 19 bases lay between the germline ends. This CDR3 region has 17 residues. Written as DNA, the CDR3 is TGCGCCAGCAGCCAAGGGCGAAAGTCCCCCGGACACTACGAGCAGTACGTC. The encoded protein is CASSQGRKSPGHYEQYV.

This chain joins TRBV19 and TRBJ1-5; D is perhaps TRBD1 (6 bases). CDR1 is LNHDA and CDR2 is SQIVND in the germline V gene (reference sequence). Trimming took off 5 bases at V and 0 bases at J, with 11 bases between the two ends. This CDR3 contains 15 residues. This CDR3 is CASSDTGHSNQPQHF. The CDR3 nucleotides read TGTGCCAGTAGTGATACGGGACATAGCAATCAGCCCCAGCATTTT.

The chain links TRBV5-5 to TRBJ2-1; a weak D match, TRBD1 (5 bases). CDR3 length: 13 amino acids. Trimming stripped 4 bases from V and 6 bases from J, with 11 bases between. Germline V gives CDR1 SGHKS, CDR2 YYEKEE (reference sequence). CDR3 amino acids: CASSAQESNEQFF. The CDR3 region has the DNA TGTGCCAGCAGCGCACAGGAGAGCAATGAGCAGTTCTTC.

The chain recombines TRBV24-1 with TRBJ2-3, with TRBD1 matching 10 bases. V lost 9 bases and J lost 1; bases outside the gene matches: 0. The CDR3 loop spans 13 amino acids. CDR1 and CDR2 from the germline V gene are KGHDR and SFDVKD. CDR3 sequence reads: CATGTGGTDTQYF. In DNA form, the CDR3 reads TGTGCCACCGGGACAGGGGGCACAGATACGCAGTATTTT.

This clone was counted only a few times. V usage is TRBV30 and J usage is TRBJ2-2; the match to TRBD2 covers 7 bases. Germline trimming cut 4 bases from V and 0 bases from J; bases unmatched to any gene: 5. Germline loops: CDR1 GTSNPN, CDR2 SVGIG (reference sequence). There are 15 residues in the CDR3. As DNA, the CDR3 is TGTGCCTGGAAACGGGACTATCCGAACACCGGGGAGCTGTTTTTT. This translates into CAWKRDYPNTGELFF. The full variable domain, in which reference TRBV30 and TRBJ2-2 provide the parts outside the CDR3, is SQTIHQWPATLVQPVGSPLSLECTVEGTSNPNLYWYRQAAGRGLQLLFYSVGIGQISSEVPQNLSASRPQDRQFILSSKKLLLSDSGFYLCAWKRDYPNTGELFFGEGSRLTVL.

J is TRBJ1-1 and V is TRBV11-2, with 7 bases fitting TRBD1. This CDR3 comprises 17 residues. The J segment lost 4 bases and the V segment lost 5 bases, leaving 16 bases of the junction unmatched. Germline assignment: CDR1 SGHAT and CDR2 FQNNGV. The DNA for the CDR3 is TGTGCCAGCAGCGGACGGGGACAGTTCCTATCGGGCACTGAAGCTTTCTTT. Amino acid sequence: CASSGRGQFLSGTEAFF. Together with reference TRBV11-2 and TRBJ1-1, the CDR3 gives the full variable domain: EAGVAQSPRYKIIEKRQSVAFWCNPISGHATLYWYQQILGQGPKLLIQFQNNGVVDDSQLPKDRFSAERLKGVDSTLKIQPAKLEDSAVYLCASSGRGQFLSGTEAFFGQGTRLTVV.

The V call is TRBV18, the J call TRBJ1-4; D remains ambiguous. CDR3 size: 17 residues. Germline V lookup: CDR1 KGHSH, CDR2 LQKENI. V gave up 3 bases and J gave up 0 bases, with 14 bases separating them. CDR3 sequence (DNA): TGTGCCAGCTCACCCCGAGTAGGAGGAGCAACTAATGAAAAACTGTTTTTT. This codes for CASSPRVGGATNEKLFF.

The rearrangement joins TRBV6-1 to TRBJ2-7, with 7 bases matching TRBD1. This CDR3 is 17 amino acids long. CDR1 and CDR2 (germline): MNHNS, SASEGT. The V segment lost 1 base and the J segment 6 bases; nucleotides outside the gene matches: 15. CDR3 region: CASSEGAATGRRGEQYF. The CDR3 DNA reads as TGTGCCAGCAGTGAAGGAGCCGCGACAGGGAGAAGGGGCGAGCAGTACTTC.

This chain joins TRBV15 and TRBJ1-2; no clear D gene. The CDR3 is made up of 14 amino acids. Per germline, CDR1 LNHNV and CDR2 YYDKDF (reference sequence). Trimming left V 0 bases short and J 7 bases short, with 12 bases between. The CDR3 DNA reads TGTGCCACCAGCAGAGATATCGGGAGAAGTGGCTACACCTTC. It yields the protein CATSRDIGRSGYTF.

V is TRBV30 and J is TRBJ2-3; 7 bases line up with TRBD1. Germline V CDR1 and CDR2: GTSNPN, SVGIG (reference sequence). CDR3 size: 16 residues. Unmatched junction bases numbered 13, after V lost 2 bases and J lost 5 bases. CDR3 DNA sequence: TGTGCCTGGAGTCCCCCGCCGAGGGGGCGAGTAGATACGCAGTATTTT. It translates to CAWSPPPRGRVDTQYF.

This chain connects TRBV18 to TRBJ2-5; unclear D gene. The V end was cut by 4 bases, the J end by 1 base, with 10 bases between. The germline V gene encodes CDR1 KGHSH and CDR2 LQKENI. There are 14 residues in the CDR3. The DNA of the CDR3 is TGTGCCAGCTCACTCCAAGTAACCCAAGAGACCCAGTACTTC. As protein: CASSLQVTQETQYF.

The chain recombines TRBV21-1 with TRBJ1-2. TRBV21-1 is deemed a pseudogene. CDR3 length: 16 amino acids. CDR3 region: CASSKTAAGPRGGYTF. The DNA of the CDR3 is TGTGCCAGCAGCAAAACGGCCGCAGGTCCCCGGGGGGGCTACACCTTC.